The 26 T cell receptor beta chains reported below all come from one sample, sequenced in a study of CD8+CD57+ T cells in acquired aplastic anemia. CDR3 and TCR beta VDJ profiling relied on a genomic DNA template. TCRdb processed the reads anew with MiXCR; each CDR3 protein has one entry. Of more than 150,000 distinct CDR3 sequences in the sample, around half are singletons; the top ten hold roughly 3%. The sequenced material came from sorted CD4+, CD8+, or CD8+CD57+ T cells (not recorded which) from PBMCs. All receptors derive from a human donor in good health.

This clonotype appeared many times. The chain carries TRBV6-6 and TRBJ2-3, with 9 bases aligning to TRBD1. Per the germline V gene, CDR1 is MNHNY and CDR2 is SVGAGI (reference sequence). V was clipped by 0 bases and J by 5 bases; unmatched bases: 0. This CDR3 has 14 residues. The CDR3: CASSYSDRGDTQYF. The CDR3 DNA sequence: TGTGCCAGCAGTTACTCGGACAGGGGAGATACGCAGTATTTT.

Note on this clonotype: Because the CDR3 is missing its conserved closing phenylalanine or tryptophan, this is likely a read error. The V call is TRBV3-1, the J call TRBJ2-3, with 7 nucleotides matching TRBD2. The CDR3 runs to 18 residues. Germline CDR1 and CDR2: LGHDT and YNNKEL (reference sequence). After removal of 2 bases from V and 0 bases from J, the junction contained 11 bases not matched to a gene. Written as DNA, the CDR3 is TGTGCCAGCAGCCAAATCGCACCGGGGACTACTAGCACAGATACGCAGTATCTT. Translating it yields CASSQIAPGTTSTDTQYL.

This clonotype has a handful of counts. This chain joins TRBV29-1 and TRBJ2-5; D not resolved. Per the germline V gene, CDR1 is SQVTM and CDR2 is ANQGSEA. Trimming removed 2 bases at V and 9 bases at J, with 10 bases between. CDR3 length: 11 residues. CDR3 loop: CSVETYTAQYF. CDR3 coding DNA: TGCAGCGTTGAAACCTATACGGCCCAGTACTTC. Based on the CDR3 plus reference TRBV29-1 and TRBJ2-5, the full variable domain is SAVISQKPSRDICQRGTSLTIQCQVDSQVTMMFWYRQQPGQSLTLIATANQGSEATYESGFVIDKFPISRPNLTFSTLTVSNMSPEDSSIYLCSVETYTAQYFGPGTRLLVL.

This clonotype was found many times. The CDR3 here is CASSLSSNQPQHF. CDR3 coding DNA: TGTGCCAGCAGTTTGTCGAGCAATCAGCCCCAGCATTTT. V is TRBV12-3 or TRBV12-4 and J is TRBJ1-5; D not certain. The CDR3 sequence is 13 residues long. V was clipped by 3 bases and J by 1 base, with 4 bases between them.

The J gene is TRBJ1-1, the V gene TRBV9, with D perhaps TRBD1 (6 bases). V was trimmed by 0 bases and J by 6 bases, leaving 12 bases between them. The CDR3 has 14 residues. Germline CDR1 reads SGDLS; CDR2 reads YYNGEE. CDR3 residues: CASSVVEGVAEAFF. The CDR3, as DNA: TGTGCCAGCAGCGTAGTAGAGGGGGTCGCTGAAGCTTTCTTT.

This clonotype was seen repeatedly, ten times or more. The chain employs TRBV6-4 and TRBJ1-1, with D possibly TRBD1 on 5 matching bases. V gave up 9 bases and J gave up 0 bases, with 11 bases separating them. CDR1 and CDR2 (germline): MRHNA, SNTAGT. The CDR3 spans 13 residues. The DNA of the CDR3 is TGTGCCAGTCGACAGTCTCTGAACACTGAAGCTTTCTTT. Translating gives CASRQSLNTEAFF.

This clonotype showed up many times. One end of the junction does not line up with germline, which may come from a read error. The gene calls are TRBV7-9 and TRBJ2-1; possibly TRBD1 or TRBD2 for D (5 bases each). The CDR3 consists of 15 residues. Germline V gene data show CDR1 as SEHNR and CDR2 as FQNEAQ (reference sequence). The DNA for the CDR3 is TGTGCCAGCAGCCTAGCTGGGGCAGGGAACAATGAGCAGTTCTTC. Its translation is CASSLAGAGNNEQFF. Complete variable domain (other parts from reference TRBV7-9 and TRBJ2-1): DTGVSQNPRHKITKRGQNVTFRCDPISEHNRLYWYRQTLGQGPEFLTYFQNEAQLEKSRLLSDRFSAERPKGSFSTLEIQRTEQGDSAMYLCASSLAGAGNNEQFFGPGTRLTVL.

This clonotype occurred a few times. This rearrangement joins TRBV25-1 to TRBJ1-1, with D tentatively TRBD1 (5 bases). Germline CDR1 reads MGHDK; CDR2 reads SYGVNS. V was pared by 8 bases and J by 8 bases, with 12 bases between. The CDR3 runs to 11 residues. In DNA form, the CDR3 reads TGTGCCAGCTACGGGGGAAGGGAAGCTTTCTTT. It yields the protein CASYGGREAFF.

Ten or more counts support this clonotype. The chain has TRBV11-2 and TRBJ2-7, with D possibly matching TRBD2 (5 bases). Germline assignment: CDR1 SGHAT and CDR2 FQNNGV. V lost 3 bases, J lost 0 bases, and 12 bases lay in between. The CDR3 totals 15 residues. The CDR3 region is CASSFETIGSYEQYF. DNA of the CDR3: TGTGCCAGCAGCTTTGAGACTATTGGCTCCTACGAGCAGTACTTC.

Only a few counts were recorded for this clonotype. This chain uses TRBV10-3 with TRBJ1-6, with D possibly TRBD1 on 6 matching bases. The CDR3 contains 17 residues. Deletions cut 6 bases from V and 8 bases from J, with 23 bases between. Germline V gives CDR1 ENHRY, CDR2 SYGVKD. The CDR3 sequence is CAISSPNTGITDSPLHF. CDR3 DNA sequence: TGTGCCATCAGCTCGCCTAATACAGGGATAACGGATTCACCCCTCCACTTT.

This clonotype was detected a few times. The V and J genes are TRBV2 and TRBJ1-4; 9 nucleotides match TRBD1. Trimming at V came to 6 bases and at J to 11 bases, leaving 7 bases not matched to a gene. Germline V gene sequence: CDR1 SNHLY, CDR2 FYNNEI. The CDR3 consists of 13 residues. The CDR3 region is CASRPGQGGKLFF. CDR3 nucleotides: TGTGCCAGCAGGCCGGGACAGGGAGGTAAACTGTTTTTT.

The sample holds a few counts of this clonotype. The chain employs TRBV2 and TRBJ2-7; a weak D match, TRBD2 (6 bases). The CDR3 is made up of 14 amino acids. CDR1 SNHLY and CDR2 FYNNEI come from the germline V gene. V lost 7 bases and J 7 bases, leaving 20 bases between the germline ends. CDR3: CASTGDASPGEQYF. In nucleotides, the CDR3 is TGTGCCAGCACGGGGGACGCCAGCCCGGGGGAGCAGTACTTC.

Only one count was recorded for this clonotype. Just one base apart from a much larger clone, this may be a read error. The gene calls are TRBV7-9 and TRBJ2-7, with 12 bases fitting TRBD2. The CDR3 consists of 14 residues. Germline CDR1 SEHNR, CDR2 FQNEAQ (reference sequence). V lost 5 bases to trimming and J lost 6 bases; unmatched junction nucleotides: 5. CDR3 coding DNA: TGTGCCAGCAGCCAACTAGCGGGGGGCTGCGAGCAGTACTTC. Its translation is CASSQLAGGCEQYF.

This chain connects TRBV19 to TRBJ2-7; tentatively, D is TRBD2 (6 bases). V lost 5 bases, J lost 5 bases, and 16 bases lay in between. The CDR3 totals 14 residues. CDR1 is LNHDA, CDR2 SQIVND, per germline (reference sequence). CDR3 sequence reads: CASSLPGLPHEQYF. CDR3 DNA sequence: TGTGCCAGTAGTTTACCGGGACTCCCCCACGAGCAGTACTTC.

This chain connects TRBV11-1 to TRBJ2-7, with 14 bases that match TRBD2. The CDR3 consists of 16 residues. The V gene's germline CDR1 is SGHAT and CDR2 FQDESV (reference sequence). J was trimmed by 3 bases and V by 5 bases; bases with no gene match: 6. CDR3 sequence: CASSLTSGGDFYEQYF. The DNA of the CDR3 is TGTGCCAGCAGCCTGACTAGCGGGGGGGACTTCTACGAGCAGTACTTC. The complete variable domain, with remaining parts taken from reference TRBV11-1 and TRBJ2-7, reads EAEVAQSPRYKITEKSQAVAFWCDPISGHATLYWYRQILGQGPELLVQFQDESVVDDSQLPKDRFSAERLKGVDSTLKIQPAELGDSAMYLCASSLTSGGDFYEQYFGPGTRLTVT.

The rearrangement uses TRBV11-2 and TRBJ1-1, with 8 bases that match TRBD1. Germline loops: CDR1 SGHAT, CDR2 FQNNGV. V shed 5 bases, J shed 7 bases, and the junction held 3 bases outside the gene matches. The CDR3 is 12 residues long. CDR3 residues: CASSQGAVEAFF. The CDR3 DNA is TGTGCCAGCAGCCAGGGGGCAGTTGAAGCTTTCTTT.

The chain combines TRBV19 with TRBJ1-6, with D possibly being TRBD1 (5 bases). The CDR3 runs to 15 residues. Per the germline V gene, CDR1 is LNHDA and CDR2 is SQIVND (reference sequence). The V end was cut by 6 bases, the J end by 5 bases, with 14 bases between. CDR3 sequence reads: CASSRLGQNNSPLHF. The CDR3 region has the DNA TGTGCCAGTAGCCGCCTGGGGCAGAATAATTCACCCCTCCACTTT.

J is TRBJ1-1 and V is TRBV7-8, with a possible D match to TRBD1 (5 bases). CDR3 length: 14 residues. CDR1 and CDR2 (germline): SGHVS, FQNEAQ. Trimming cost V 5 bases and J 11 bases, with 21 bases left between them. CDR3 DNA sequence: TGTGCCAGCAGCGGCAGCTACGCAGGGAGACATGCTTTCTTT. Protein sequence: CASSGSYAGRHAFF.

This clonotype was detected ten times or more. The V gene is TRBV19, the J gene TRBJ1-1; D is undetermined. This CDR3 is built from 13 residues. With 4 bases removed from V and 1 base from J, the gap between germline ends came to 7 bases. In germline, CDR1 is LNHDA, CDR2 SQIVND (reference sequence). CDR3 sequence (DNA): TGTGCCAGTAGTAGGGCCCAGAACACTGAAGCTTTCTTT. Encoded protein: CASSRAQNTEAFF.

This clonotype has a handful of counts. The chain recombines TRBV29-1 with TRBJ1-2, with D perhaps matching TRBD1 (6 bases). Germline assignment: CDR1 SQVTM and CDR2 ANQGSEA. With 7 bases removed from V and 8 bases from J, the gap between germline ends came to 17 bases. This CDR3 has 12 amino acids. As DNA, the CDR3 is TGCAGCGCTGGACAGTTCATGGGAGGCTACACCTTC. Its protein is CSAGQFMGGYTF.

This clonotype was picked up many times. This sequence joins TRBV6-1 and TRBJ2-7; no firm D call. Germline-derived CDR1 and CDR2 are MNHNS and SASEGT. V was shortened by 6 bases and J by 7 bases, with 19 bases between the two germline ends. The CDR3 runs to 14 residues. The DNA for the CDR3 is TGTGCCAGCAGAACAACAGCGCCTGAAGGGGAGCAGTACTTC. This codes for CASRTTAPEGEQYF.

The rearrangement uses TRBV27 and TRBJ2-1; possibly TRBD2 for D (5 bases). The V gene lost 8 bases and the J gene lost 7 bases, with 9 bases spanning the gap. The V gene's germline CDR1 is MNHEY and CDR2 SMNVEV (reference sequence). This CDR3 spans 11 amino acids. This CDR3 reads CASWRGNEQFF. DNA for the CDR3: TGTGCCAGCTGGCGCGGGAATGAGCAGTTCTTC.

DNA for the CDR3: TGTGCCAGCAGCGACCGGACGGTCTCCTACGAGCAGTACTTC. Its protein is CASSDRTVSYEQYF. This chain links TRBV7-2 with TRBJ2-7; D ambiguous. The length of the CDR3 is 14 residues. Germline V gene sequence: CDR1 SGHTA, CDR2 FQGNSA. Trimming removed 5 bases at V and 0 bases at J, with 11 bases between.

Comments on this clonotype: This clone may be a read error of a much larger clone one base away. The genes are TRBV5-1 and TRBJ2-7; TRBD1 aligns across 7 bases. This CDR3 spans 15 amino acids. Per the germline V gene, CDR1 is SGHRS and CDR2 is YFSETQ. In DNA, the CDR3 is TGCGCCGGCAGCTCCACGGACAGGCTTCTCTACGAGCAGTACTTC. Translating gives CAGSSTDRLLYEQYF. Full variable domain (missing parts from reference TRBV5-1 and TRBJ2-7): KAGVTQTPRYLIKTRGQQVTLSCSPISGHRSVSWYQQTPGQGLQFLFEYFSETQRNKGNFPGRFSGRQFSNSRSEMNVSTLELGDSALYLCAGSSTDRLLYEQYFGPGTRLTVT.

The chain joins TRBV10-3 to TRBJ1-2; D uncertain. Trimming left V 8 bases short and J 1 base short, with 11 bases between. This CDR3 has 13 amino acids. CDR1 is ENHRY, CDR2 SYGVKD, per germline. CDR3 in amino acids: CAIEGVHNYGYTF. CDR3 bases: TGTGCCATCGAGGGAGTCCATAACTATGGCTACACCTTC.

In its sample, this clonotype was seen many times. The V gene is TRBV19, the J gene TRBJ2-1; 13 bases are shared with TRBD2. After removal of 6 bases from V and 6 bases from J, the junction contained 2 bases not matched to a gene. Germline V gene lookup returns CDR1 LNHDA and CDR2 SQIVND (reference sequence). CDR3 length: 14 amino acids. In DNA, the CDR3 is TGTGCCAGTAGCCGGACTAGCGGGAGCAATGAGCAGTTCTTC. It translates to CASSRTSGSNEQFF.